Below, 9 T cell receptor beta chains from the same sample are listed, as sequenced in a study of cytomegalovirus exposure and HLA in healthy donors. Both 60 Vbeta primers and 13 Jbeta primers went into the PCR. The assay was immunoSEQ multiplex PCR, and TCRdb's table has in-frame clones only and misses some. Altogether 200,000 to 250,000 clones are present, over 65% being singletons, with the ten largest covering about 0.63%. The sequencing sample was made of PBMCs. All receptors come from a man aged 18 to 30 in good health and CMV-seronegative.

The J gene is TRBJ2-1, the V gene TRBV29-1, with D unresolved. The germline CDR1 and CDR2 sequences are SQVTM and ANQGSEA. The CDR3 has 12 amino acids. Deletions cut 2 bases from V and 8 bases from J, with 10 bases between. The CDR3 bases are TGCAGCGTTGAAACAAATATCTATGAGCAGTTCTTC. Translating it yields CSVETNIYEQFF.

The chain combines TRBV30 with TRBJ1-1; no definite D call. Germline loops: CDR1 GTSNPN, CDR2 SVGIG (reference sequence). There are 14 residues in the CDR3. V was clipped by 4 bases and J by 4 bases, with 16 bases between them. The CDR3 coding sequence is TGTGCCTGGAACTTAGGACTCGGGTCCACTGAAGCTTTCTTT. It encodes CAWNLGLGSTEAFF.

The chain has TRBV6-1 and TRBJ1-2, with D unclear. V gave up 2 bases and J gave up 8 bases, with 12 bases separating them. The CDR3 covers 13 residues. Germline V lookup: CDR1 MNHNS, CDR2 SASEGT. CDR3 sequence: CASSETVDRGYTF. The CDR3 DNA follows: TGTGCCAGCAGTGAAACAGTCGATCGCGGCTACACCTTC.

This chain links TRBV30 with TRBJ1-5; possible D gene TRBD1, 5 bases. The V gene lost 2 bases and the J gene lost 6 bases, with 14 bases spanning the gap. CDR1 is GTSNPN and CDR2 is SVGIG in the germline V gene (reference sequence). This CDR3 has 14 amino acids. The CDR3 spells CAWSHPGRGQPQHF. CDR3 bases: TGTGCCTGGAGTCACCCAGGGAGGGGTCAGCCCCAGCATTTT.

This clone was counted a single time. The V and J genes are TRBV28 and TRBJ1-1; 8 positions agree with TRBD1. CDR1 and CDR2 from the germline V gene are MDHEN and SYDVKM. The CDR3 is 16 amino acids. With 7 bases clipped from V and 6 bases from J, the junction kept 16 bases outside the gene matches. Written as DNA, the CDR3 is TGTGCCAGCACCAATGCAGTGTCAGGGGGCCGTTCTGAAGCTTTCTTT. Translation: CASTNAVSGGRSEAFF.

V is TRBV6-1 and J is TRBJ2-1; TRBD1 might be the D (5 bases). CDR1 is MNHNS and CDR2 is SASEGT in the germline V gene. The CDR3 length is 13 residues. V shed 6 bases and J shed 5 bases, with 11 bases lying between them. The CDR3 DNA reads TGTGCCAGCAGCCCCGACAGTAACAATGAGCAGTTCTTC. This encodes CASSPDSNNEQFF.

For this clone: The junction shows a germline mismatch at one end, possibly a read error. The chain employs TRBV7-9 and TRBJ2-7; D ambiguous. CDR3 size: 13 residues. Per the germline V gene, CDR1 is SEHNR and CDR2 is FQNEAQ (reference sequence). The CDR3 region is CSSSPKHSYEQYF. In DNA form, the CDR3 reads TGTTCCAGCAGTCCGAAACACTCCTACGAGCAGTACTTC.

This clone was detected only a few times. The chain has TRBV28 and TRBJ1-2; D not certain. Trimming left V 7 bases short and J 5 bases short, with 14 bases between. The CDR3 totals 13 residues. Germline V gene data show CDR1 as MDHEN and CDR2 as SYDVKM. In nucleotides, the CDR3 is TGTGCCAGCAATTCGGGTACTCGGTATGGCTACACCTTC. Translated, it gives CASNSGTRYGYTF.

The V gene is TRBV11-2, the J gene TRBJ1-4; TRBD1 matches at 8 bases. The germline V gene has CDR1 SGHAT and CDR2 FQNNGV. The CDR3 covers 15 residues. Trimming cost V 6 bases and J 3 bases; bases outside gene matches: 6. The CDR3 protein is CASSPGGRANEKLFF. In DNA form, the CDR3 reads TGTGCCAGCAGTCCAGGGGGCCGAGCTAATGAAAAACTGTTTTTT.